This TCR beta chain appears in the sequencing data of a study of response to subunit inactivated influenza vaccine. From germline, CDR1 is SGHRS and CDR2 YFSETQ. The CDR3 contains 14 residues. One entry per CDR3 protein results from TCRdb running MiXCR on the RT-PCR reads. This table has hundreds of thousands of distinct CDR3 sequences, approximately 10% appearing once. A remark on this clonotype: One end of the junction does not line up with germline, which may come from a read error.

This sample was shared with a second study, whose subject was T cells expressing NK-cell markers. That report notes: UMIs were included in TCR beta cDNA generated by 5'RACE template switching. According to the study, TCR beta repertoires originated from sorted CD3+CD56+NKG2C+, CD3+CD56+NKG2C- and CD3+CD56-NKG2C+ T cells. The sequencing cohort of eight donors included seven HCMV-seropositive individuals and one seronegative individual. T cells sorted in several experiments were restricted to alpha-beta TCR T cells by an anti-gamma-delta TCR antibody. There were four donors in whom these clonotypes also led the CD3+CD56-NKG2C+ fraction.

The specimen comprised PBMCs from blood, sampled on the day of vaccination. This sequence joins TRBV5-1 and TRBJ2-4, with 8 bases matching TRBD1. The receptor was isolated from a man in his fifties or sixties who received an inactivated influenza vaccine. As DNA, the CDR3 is TGCGCCAGCAGCACACAGGGGGGCAAAAACATTCGGTACTTC. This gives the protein CASSTQGGKNIRYF.